The present entry profiles one T cell receptor (beta chain) with its context. As yet, its antigen is unknown. CDR3 length: 17 amino acids. The J segment lost 1 base and the V segment lost 3 bases, leaving 11 bases of the junction unmatched. Looked up from germline, CDR1 is SGHRS and CDR2 is YFSETQ. This sample was included in a study of neoadjuvant anti-PD-1 for oral cavity cancer. Study at large: Non-progressing patients received a fourth nivolumab dose near day 43, then surgery on days 50-56.

This sample's time point: after neoadjuvant nivolumab, at surgical resection. Study-level points and caveats: Treg/Th17 ratio rose with pretreatment blood and fell with post-treatment tumor TCRbeta clonality.

Six replicates per PBMC sample, mostly from approximately 0.45 ug of genomic DNA. Only in-frame clones appear in the TCRdb table, and some are missing; sequencing was by immunoSEQ multiplex PCR. The sample gives approximately 8,000 clones, approximately 70% of which show up once; approximately 3.2% is in the top ten. This TCR derives from a person aged 40 to 85 with oral cavity squamous cell carcinoma. The chain couples TRBV5-1 to TRBJ2-5, with 8 bases fitting TRBD2. The sample in question was PBMCs, obtained after nivolumab (anti-PD-1) treatment. CDR3 nucleotide sequence: TGCGCCAGCAGCTACTCCGGGACTAGGGGTTTCCAAGAGACCCAGTACTTC. Residues: CASSYSGTRGFQETQYF.